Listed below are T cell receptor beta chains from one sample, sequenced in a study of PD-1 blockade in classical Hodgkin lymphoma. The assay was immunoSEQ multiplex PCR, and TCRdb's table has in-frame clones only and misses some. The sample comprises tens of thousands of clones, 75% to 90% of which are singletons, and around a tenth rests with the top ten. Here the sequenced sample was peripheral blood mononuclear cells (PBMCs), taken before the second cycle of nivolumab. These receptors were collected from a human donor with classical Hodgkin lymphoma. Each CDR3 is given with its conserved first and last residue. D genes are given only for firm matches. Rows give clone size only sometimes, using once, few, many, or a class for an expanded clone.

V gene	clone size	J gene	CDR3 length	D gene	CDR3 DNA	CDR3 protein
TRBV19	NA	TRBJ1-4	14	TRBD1	TGTGCCAGTAGTTACGGGACAGGGGCTGAAAAACTGTTTTTT	CASSYGTGAEKLFF
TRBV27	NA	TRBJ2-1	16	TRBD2	TGTGCCAGCAGTTTAGGGACTAGCGGGTTCTACAATGAGCAGTTCTTC	CASSLGTSGFYNEQFF
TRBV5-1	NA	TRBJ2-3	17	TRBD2	TGCGCCAGCAGCAAACTAGCGGGGGGGCCCTACACAGATACGCAGTATTTT	CASSKLAGGPYTDTQYF
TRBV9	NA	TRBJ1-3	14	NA	TGTGCCAGCAGCGTAGCAGGGACTGGAAACACCATATATTTT	CASSVAGTGNTIYF
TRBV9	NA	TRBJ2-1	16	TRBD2	TGTGCCAGCAGCGTAGCATCTAGCGGGGGATACAATGAGCAGTTCTTC	CASSVASSGGYNEQFF
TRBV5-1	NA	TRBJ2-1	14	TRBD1	TGCGCCAGCAGCTCCGGACAGGGCAACGATGAGCAGTTCTTC	CASSSGQGNDEQFF
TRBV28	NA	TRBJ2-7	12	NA	TGTGCCAGCAGAGCAACCTCCTACGAGCAGTACTTC	CASRATSYEQYF
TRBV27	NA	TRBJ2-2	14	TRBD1	TGTGCCAGCAGGAACCCGGGACAGGGGGAAGAGCTGTTTTTT	CASRNPGQGEELFF
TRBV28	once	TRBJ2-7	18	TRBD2	TGTGCCAGCAGCCACGAGTATTGGCCGGGACTAGCGGATTACGAGCAGTACTTC	CASSHEYWPGLADYEQYF
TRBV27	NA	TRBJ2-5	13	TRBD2	TGTGCCAGCAGTTTCTCTAGCGGGGTGGCCCAGTACTTC	CASSFSSGVAQYF
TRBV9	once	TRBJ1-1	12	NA	TGTGCCAGCAGCGTAGTTAACACTGAAGCTTTCTTT	CASSVVNTEAFF
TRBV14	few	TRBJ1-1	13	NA	TGTGCCAGCAGCTACACCCGATGGACCGGAGCTTTCTTT	CASSYTRWTGAFF
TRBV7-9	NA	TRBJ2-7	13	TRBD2	TGTGCCAGCAGCTCTAGCGGCCCCTACGAGCAGTACTTC	CASSSSGPYEQYF
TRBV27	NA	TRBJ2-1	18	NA	TGTGCCAGCAGTCTAGCGGCGGACAGTTTAACAAGATCAAATGAGCAGTTCTTC	CASSLAADSLTRSNEQFF
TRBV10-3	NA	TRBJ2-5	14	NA	TGTGCCATCAGTGAGCCCACGTACCAAGAGACCCAGTACTTC	CAISEPTYQETQYF
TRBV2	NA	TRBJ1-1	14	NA	TGTGCCAGCAGTGAAGAACCGGCGAACACTGAAGCTTTCTTT	CASSEEPANTEAFF
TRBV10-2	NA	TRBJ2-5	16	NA	TGCGCCAGCAGTGATAGAGTTGGGGGGCCGGCGGAGACCCAGTACTTC	CASSDRVGGPAETQYF
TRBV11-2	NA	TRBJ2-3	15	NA	TGTGCCAGCAGCTTAGTTTACAGTGGCACAGATACGCAGTATTTT	CASSLVYSGTDTQYF
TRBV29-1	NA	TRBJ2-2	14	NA	TGCAGCGTTGAATGGCAGGAGAACACCGGGGAGCTGTTTTTT	CSVEWQENTGELFF
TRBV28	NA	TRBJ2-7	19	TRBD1	TGTGCCAGCTTGGGACAGTCAATAATTTATTATTTTTTAGACTACGAGCAGTACTTC	CASLGQSIIYYFLDYEQYF
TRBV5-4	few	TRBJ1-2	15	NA	TGTGCCAGCAGCTTGGCCTCGGGGGCTGACTATGGCTACACCTTC	CASSLASGADYGYTF
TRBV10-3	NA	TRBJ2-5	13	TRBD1	TGTGCCATCAACGGGGACAGTTCGTTGACCCAGTACTTC	CAINGDSSLTQYF
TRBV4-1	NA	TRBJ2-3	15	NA	TGCGCCAGCAGCCACCCCCGGGGTAGCACAGATACGCAGTATTTT	CASSHPRGSTDTQYF
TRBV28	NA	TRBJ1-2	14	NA	TGTGCCAGCAGTTTAAGGGACAACTACTATGGCTACACCTTC	CASSLRDNYYGYTF
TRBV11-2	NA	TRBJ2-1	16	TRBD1	TGTGCCAGCAGCCCTGGGGGACAGGCGACCCGAGGTGAGCAGTTCTTC	CASSPGGQATRGEQFF
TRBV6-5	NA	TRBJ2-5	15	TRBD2	TGTGCCAGCAGTTACGGTGGACTAGTCCAAGAGACCCAGTACTTC	CASSYGGLVQETQYF
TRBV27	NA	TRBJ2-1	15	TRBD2	TGTGCCAGCAGTTTATTACTAGCGGGAGCCAATGAGCAGTTCTTC	CASSLLLAGANEQFF